The 14 T cell receptor beta chains below were found in one sample sequenced in a study of T cell clonotyping in hematopoietic cell transplantation. Method: immunoSEQ multiplex PCR; TCRdb's copy keeps in-frame clones and lacks some. The data contain 45,000 or so clones, approximately 82% of them singletons. Stated time point: recipient sample about 28 days before transplant, after cytoreduction. Sequencing was performed on peripheral blood mononuclear cells, taken before stem cell transplant. All receptors derive from a man aged 55 to 70 with myelodysplastic syndrome. Some clones in this sample may be carry-over from other donors' samples.

The rearrangement uses TRBV5-6 and TRBJ2-3; maybe TRBD1 (6 bases). Germline V gene lookup returns CDR1 SGHDT and CDR2 YYEEEE. Trimming removed 5 bases at V and 4 bases at J, with 8 bases between. This CDR3 comprises 12 residues. In nucleotides, the CDR3 is TGTGCCAGCAGTAGACAGGCAGATACGCAGTATTTT. Translated, it gives CASSRQADTQYF.

The chain's CDR3 is CSVDLAEAFF. The DNA of the CDR3 is TGCAGCGTTGATTTGGCAGAAGCTTTCTTT. The J gene is TRBJ1-1, the V gene TRBV29-1; D unclear. V lost 3 bases, J lost 8 bases, and 7 bases lay in between. The germline gives CDR1 SQVTM, CDR2 ANQGSEA. CDR3 length: 10 residues.

The CDR3 region is CASTAGLMNTEAFF. CDR3 DNA sequence: TGTGCCAGTACCGCGGGCCTTATGAACACTGAAGCTTTCTTT. The chain uses TRBV19 and TRBJ1-1; D call uncertain. The CDR3 spans 14 residues. V was shortened by 7 bases and J by 0 bases, with 12 bases between the two germline ends. CDR1 is LNHDA, CDR2 SQIVND, per germline (reference sequence).

Of note for this clone: Other DNA sequences in this sample translate to the same CDR3. CDR3 sequence: CASSSTGSEGYTF. The DNA of the CDR3 is TGCGCCAGCAGCTCTACAGGGTCTGAAGGCTACACCTTC. V gene TRBV5-1 combines with J gene TRBJ1-2, with D perhaps matching TRBD1 (6 bases). V lost 3 bases and J 8 bases, leaving 14 bases between the germline ends. This CDR3 has 13 residues. Germline V gene data show CDR1 as SGHRS and CDR2 as YFSETQ. Looking up the rest from reference TRBV5-1 and TRBJ1-2 gives the full variable domain: KAGVTQTPRYLIKTRGQQVTLSCSPISGHRSVSWYQQTPGQGLQFLFEYFSETQRNKGNFPGRFSGRQFSNSRSEMNVSTLELGDSALYLCASSSTGSEGYTFGSGTRLTVV.

The chain is built from TRBV19 and TRBJ2-7; tentatively, D is TRBD1 (5 bases). CDR1 and CDR2 (germline): LNHDA, SQIVND (reference sequence). The V and J ends lost 3 bases and 8 bases respectively, with 17 bases between them. The CDR3 totals 14 residues. CDR3 DNA: TGTGCCAGTAGTATGCAGGGTGCCTATTATCAGCAGTACTTC. Its protein is CASSMQGAYYQQYF.

This chain joins TRBV30 and TRBJ2-3; 7 bases are a match to TRBD1. The CDR3 consists of 12 residues. Trimming cost V 5 bases and J 6 bases; bases outside gene matches: 5. The V gene's germline CDR1 is GTSNPN and CDR2 SVGIG (reference sequence). Here the CDR3 reads CAWDRVSDTQYF. As DNA, the CDR3 is TGTGCCTGGGACAGGGTGTCGGATACGCAGTATTTT.

The chain couples TRBV4-3 to TRBJ2-3; a weak D match, TRBD2 (5 bases). V shed 4 bases and J shed 4 bases, with 9 bases lying between them. The CDR3 sequence is 13 residues long. CDR1 is LGHNA and CDR2 is YSLEER in the germline V gene. CDR3 bases: TGCGCCAGCAGCCGTGACTATTCAGATACGCAGTATTTT. It translates to CASSRDYSDTQYF.

The chain is built from TRBV27 and TRBJ1-1; a weak D match, TRBD1 (6 bases). The germline V gene encodes CDR1 MNHEY and CDR2 SMNVEV (reference sequence). The CDR3 is 17 amino acids. With 3 bases removed from V and 6 bases from J, the gap between germline ends came to 23 bases. The CDR3 sequence: CASSLEGGVGGAAEAFF. CDR3 coding DNA: TGTGCCAGCAGTTTGGAGGGAGGGGTTGGGGGCGCGGCTGAAGCTTTCTTT.

The V call is TRBV28, the J call TRBJ1-2; perhaps TRBD1 as D (5 bases). Germline CDR1 is MDHEN and CDR2 is SYDVKM. CDR3 length equals 14 residues. Trimming removed 6 bases from V and 4 bases from J, with 15 bases in between. CDR3 amino acids: CASRILEGSYGYTF. DNA of the CDR3: TGTGCCAGCAGGATACTTGAGGGGTCCTATGGCTACACCTTC.

V and J are TRBV6-6 and TRBJ1-6; D gene unclear. Deletions cut 3 bases from V and 10 bases from J, with 4 bases between. Per the germline V gene, CDR1 is MNHNY and CDR2 is SVGAGI (reference sequence). This CDR3 spans 11 amino acids. The CDR3 region has the DNA TGTGCCAGCAGTTATGGGTCACCCCTCCACTTT. Its protein product is CASSYGSPLHF.

In this sample, this clone turned up a few times. CDR3 loop: CASSPWGVDTEAFF. CDR3 coding DNA: TGTGCCAGCAGTCCGTGGGGAGTTGATACTGAAGCTTTCTTT. The chain carries TRBV2 and TRBJ1-1; D is unclear. V lost 5 bases and J lost 5, with 15 bases in between. This CDR3 spans 14 amino acids. Germline assignment: CDR1 SNHLY and CDR2 FYNNEI. The complete variable domain, with remaining parts taken from reference TRBV2 and TRBJ1-1, reads EPEVTQTPSHQVTQMGQEVILRCVPISNHLYFYWYRQILGQKVEFLVSFYNNEISEKSEIFDDQFSVERPDGSNFTLKIRSTKLEDSAMYFCASSPWGVDTEAFFGQGTRLTVV.

The rearrangement joins TRBV28 to TRBJ1-3; 11 bases are a match to TRBD1. Germline assignment: CDR1 MDHEN and CDR2 SYDVKM. With 5 bases clipped from V and 0 bases from J, the junction kept 3 bases outside the gene matches. The CDR3 runs 16 residues. This CDR3 reads CASSPGTGGSGNTIYF. The DNA for the CDR3 is TGTGCCAGCAGTCCCGGGACAGGGGGCTCTGGAAACACCATATATTTT. The full variable domain, with the rest looked up from reference TRBV28 and TRBJ1-3, is DVKVTQSSRYLVKRTGEKVFLECVQDMDHENMFWYRQDPGLGLRLIYFSYDVKMKEKGDIPEGYSVSREKKERFSLILESASTNQTSMYLCASSPGTGGSGNTIYFGEGSWLTVV.

The rearrangement joins TRBV28 to TRBJ2-5; TRBD1 agrees at 9 bases. The trim removed 5 bases at V and 5 bases at J, leaving 9 bases unmatched. Looked up from germline, CDR1 is MDHEN and CDR2 is SYDVKM. CDR3 length: 15 residues. The CDR3 sequence is CASSTYRGRGETQYF. CDR3 DNA sequence: TGTGCCAGCAGTACCTACAGGGGGCGCGGGGAGACCCAGTACTTC.

This clone was observed a handful of times. The gene calls are TRBV5-6 and TRBJ2-5; 9 positions agree with TRBD2. The CDR3 has 15 residues. CDR1 SGHDT and CDR2 YYEEEE come from the germline V gene. V dropped 1 base and J dropped 1; count of bases not matched to a gene: 2. The CDR3 sequence: CASSLRTSVQETQYF. CDR3 bases: TGTGCCAGCAGCTTGCGGACTAGCGTCCAAGAGACCCAGTACTTC.